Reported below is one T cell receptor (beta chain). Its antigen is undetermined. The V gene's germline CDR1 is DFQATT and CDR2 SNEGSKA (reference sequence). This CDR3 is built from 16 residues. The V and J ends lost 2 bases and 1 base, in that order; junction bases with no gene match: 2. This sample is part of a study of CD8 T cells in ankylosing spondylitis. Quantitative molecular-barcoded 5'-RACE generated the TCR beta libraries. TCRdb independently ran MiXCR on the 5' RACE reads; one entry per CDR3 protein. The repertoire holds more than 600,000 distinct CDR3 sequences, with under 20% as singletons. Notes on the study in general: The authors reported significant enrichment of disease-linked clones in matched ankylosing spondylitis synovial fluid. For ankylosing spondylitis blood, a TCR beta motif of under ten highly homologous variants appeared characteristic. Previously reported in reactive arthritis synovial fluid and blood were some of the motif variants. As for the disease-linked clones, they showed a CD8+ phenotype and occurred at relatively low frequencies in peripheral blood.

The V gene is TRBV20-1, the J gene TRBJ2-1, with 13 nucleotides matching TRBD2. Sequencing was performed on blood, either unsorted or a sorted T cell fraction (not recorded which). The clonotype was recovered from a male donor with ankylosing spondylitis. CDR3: CSARWTSGGSYNEQFF. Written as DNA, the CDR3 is TGCAGTGCTAGATGGACTAGCGGGGGATCCTACAATGAGCAGTTCTTC.